The T cell receptor beta chain described here comes from a study of OX40 agonist ivuxolimab in advanced cancers. Study-wide points: Individuals who were partial responders at 0.1-3.0 mg/kg had clonal expansion that ranked among the lowest.

Points on this clone: Its antigen remains unknown.

Germline assignment: CDR1 MNHNS and CDR2 SASEGT. V was cut by 2 bases and J by 4 bases, with 8 bases left in between. The CDR3 loop spans 13 amino acids. Sequencing was performed with immunoSEQ multiplex PCR; in TCRdb, only in-frame clones are kept and a portion is missing. The data show more than 80,000 clones, less than 95% seen once. Enrollment shut out patients with autoimmune disease history or systemic immunosuppression. The chain is built from TRBV6-1 and TRBJ1-1; unclear D gene. This TCR came from an adult with an advanced solid tumor such as melanoma, head and neck, liver or kidney cancer. This material consisted of CD4+ or CD8+ T cells sorted from blood, taken in a trial of the OX40 agonist ivuxolimab. CDR3 DNA: TGTGCCAGCAGTGAACTTCTCCTCACTGAAGCTTTCTTT. Its translation: CASSELLLTEAFF.